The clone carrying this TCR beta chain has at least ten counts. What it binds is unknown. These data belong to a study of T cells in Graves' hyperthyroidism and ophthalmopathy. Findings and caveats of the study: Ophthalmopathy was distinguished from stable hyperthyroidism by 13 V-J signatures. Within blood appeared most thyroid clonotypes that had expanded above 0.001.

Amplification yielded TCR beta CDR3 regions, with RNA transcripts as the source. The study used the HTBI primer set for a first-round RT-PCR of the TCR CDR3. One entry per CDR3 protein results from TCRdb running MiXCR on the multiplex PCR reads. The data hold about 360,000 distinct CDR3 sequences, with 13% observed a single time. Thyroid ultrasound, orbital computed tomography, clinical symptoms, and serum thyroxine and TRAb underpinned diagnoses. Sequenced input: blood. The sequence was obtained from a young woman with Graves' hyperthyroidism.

CDR3: CASSGTGWDEQFF. The CDR3 DNA sequence: TGTGCCAGCAGCGGGACAGGGTGGGATGAGCAGTTCTTC. The rearrangement joins TRBV3-1 to TRBJ2-1, with TRBD1 matching 9 bases. V lost 5 bases, J lost 8 bases, and 4 bases stayed unmatched. The germline V gene has CDR1 LGHDT and CDR2 YNNKEL (reference sequence). The CDR3 extends over 13 amino acids.